A single sample is the source of the 15 T cell receptor beta chains below, sequenced in a study of blood T cell repertoires in COVID-19. Libraries were prepared by immunoSEQ multiplex PCR; TCRdb keeps only in-frame clonotypes and omits some of them. The table has 250,000 to 300,000 clones, around 90% seen once. The sample taken for sequencing was peripheral blood. The receptors shown here come from a woman aged 40 to 50 who had recovered from COVID-19.

This sequence joins TRBV6-6 and TRBJ2-1; a possible D gene is TRBD2 (6 bases). Germline CDR1 MNHNY, CDR2 SVGAGI (reference sequence). Deletions cut 6 bases from V and 4 bases from J, with 13 bases between. The length of the CDR3 is 14 residues. The DNA of the CDR3 is TGTGCCAGCAGGACGGGACTTCTTTACAATGAGCAGTTCTTC. Its protein product is CASRTGLLYNEQFF.

A word on this clone: Different DNA sequences within this sample yield the same CDR3. This chain uses TRBV11-3 with TRBJ2-3; 8 positions match TRBD2. The V and J ends lost 0 bases and 2 bases, in that order; junction bases with no gene match: 7. The germline CDR1 and CDR2 sequences are SGHNT and YENEEA. The CDR3 covers 17 residues. CDR3 loop: CASSLDGLAGNTDTQYF. The CDR3 nucleotides are TGTGCCAGCAGCTTAGATGGGCTAGCGGGCAACACAGATACGCAGTATTTT.

This chain joins TRBV28 and TRBJ2-7, with D possibly matching TRBD2 (5 bases). From germline, CDR1 is MDHEN and CDR2 SYDVKM. This CDR3 has 12 residues. V shed 8 bases and J shed 3 bases, with 11 bases lying between them. CDR3 sequence: CASRDYNYEQYF. The CDR3 DNA reads as TGTGCCAGCCGAGACTATAACTACGAGCAGTACTTC.

This chain links TRBV30 with TRBJ1-1; 7 bases line up with TRBD1. The V gene's germline CDR1 is GTSNPN and CDR2 SVGIG (reference sequence). V was pared by 3 bases and J by 6 bases, with 10 bases of the junction left unmatched. The CDR3 consists of 14 residues. CDR3 DNA: TGTGCCTGGAGACCGGGGGCAGGGGGTGCTGAAGCTTTCTTT. Translation: CAWRPGAGGAEAFF.

The chain is built from TRBV10-3 and TRBJ2-3; tentative D call: TRBD1 (5 bases). Germline-derived CDR1 and CDR2 are ENHRY and SYGVKD. The CDR3 is 14 amino acids. Trimming cost V 8 bases and J 0 bases, with 12 bases left between them. CDR3 sequence reads: CAIATGASTDTQYF. The CDR3 coding sequence is TGTGCCATCGCAACAGGTGCAAGCACAGATACGCAGTATTTT.

The chain carries TRBV10-3 and TRBJ2-2; D gene ambiguous. The CDR3 extends over 14 amino acids. V shed 4 bases and J shed 0 bases, with 6 bases lying between them. Germline CDR1 is ENHRY and CDR2 is SYGVKD. The CDR3 DNA follows: TGTGCCATCAGTGCCACAGCGAACACCGGGGAGCTGTTTTTT. Translated, it gives CAISATANTGELFF.

The chain joins TRBV28 to TRBJ2-7, with 15 bases identical to TRBD2. CDR3 size: 18 residues. CDR1 and CDR2 (germline): MDHEN, SYDVKM. The ends lost 7 bases at V and 6 bases at J; junction bases unmatched: 16. The CDR3 loop is CASTGPSGLAGGQGEQYF. CDR3 nucleotide sequence: TGTGCCAGCACCGGCCCCTCGGGACTAGCGGGAGGACAGGGCGAGCAGTACTTC.

V usage is TRBV5-1 and J usage is TRBJ1-4, with TRBD1 as a possible D gene (6 bases). This CDR3 is built from 15 residues. The V end lost 1 base, the J end lost 3 bases, and 10 bases lay between the germline ends. CDR1 is SGHRS and CDR2 is YFSETQ in the germline V gene. The CDR3 sequence: CASSLLGAANEKLFF. The CDR3 nucleotides read TGCGCCAGCAGCTTGCTGGGGGCGGCTAATGAAAAACTGTTTTTT.

The V gene is TRBV7-9, the J gene TRBJ2-1; 10 nucleotides align to TRBD1. Per the germline V gene, CDR1 is SEHNR and CDR2 is FQNEAQ (reference sequence). Trimming at V came to 4 bases and at J to 8 bases, leaving 5 bases not matched to a gene. This CDR3 has 14 residues. DNA of the CDR3: TGTGCCAGCAGCTACCCGGGACAGGGGTATGAGCAGTTCTTC. This codes for CASSYPGQGYEQFF.

CDR3: CAWSGQGIRNNSPLHF. As DNA, the CDR3 is TGTGCCTGGAGTGGACAGGGGATACGAAATAATTCACCCCTCCACTTT. The chain carries TRBV30 and TRBJ1-6; 8 bases match TRBD1. With 1 base clipped from V and 5 bases from J, the junction kept 7 bases outside the gene matches. The CDR3 runs to 16 residues. Germline CDR1 reads GTSNPN; CDR2 reads SVGIG (reference sequence).

The chain uses TRBV3-1 (or the pseudogene TRBV3-2) and TRBJ1-2; weak D call: TRBD1 (6 bases). The CDR3 length is 16 residues. Trimming took off 0 bases at V and 6 bases at J, with 17 bases between the two ends. CDR1 is LGHDT, CDR2 YNNKEL, per germline (reference sequence). This chain's CDR3 is CASSQENRAPTNGYTF. The CDR3 coding sequence is TGTGCCAGCAGCCAAGAAAACAGGGCCCCGACTAATGGCTACACCTTC.

The J gene is TRBJ2-1, the V gene TRBV18; D uncertain. The germline gives CDR1 KGHSH, CDR2 LQKENI. The CDR3 contains 13 residues. Trimming took 3 bases from V and 4 from J, leaving 7 bases between them. The CDR3 coding sequence is TGTGCCAGCTCACCCGCGGAGTACAATGAGCAGTTCTTC. It codes for CASSPAEYNEQFF.

This chain joins TRBV19 and TRBJ2-1; tentative D call: TRBD1 (5 bases). The CDR3 has 11 amino acids. The germline V gene has CDR1 LNHDA and CDR2 SQIVND (reference sequence). V lost 5 bases, J lost 10 bases, and 9 bases lay in between. CDR3 sequence (DNA): TGTGCCAGTAGTTCAGGGCAAGAGCAGTTCTTC. Residues: CASSSGQEQFF.

The chain links TRBV7-9 to TRBJ2-7, with D possibly matching TRBD2 (5 bases). Germline V gene data show CDR1 as SEHNR and CDR2 as FQNEAQ (reference sequence). The CDR3 contains 14 residues. Trimming removed 1 base at V and 4 bases at J, with 11 bases between. The CDR3 loop is CASSLGGRGYEQYF. The CDR3, as DNA: TGTGCCAGCAGCTTAGGAGGGAGAGGGTACGAGCAGTACTTC.

The V and J genes are TRBV5-1 and TRBJ2-3; 12 positions match TRBD1. The V and J ends lost 4 bases and 6 bases, in that order; junction bases with no gene match: 9. The CDR3 sequence is 16 residues long. Germline V gene sequence: CDR1 SGHRS, CDR2 YFSETQ. The CDR3 region is CASSPPGQGAMDTQYF. DNA of the CDR3: TGCGCCAGCAGCCCACCGGGACAGGGGGCAATGGATACGCAGTATTTT.